These 22 T cell receptor beta chains originate from one sample sequenced in a study of molecular identifiers for immune sequencing clone quantification (dated by TCRdb to about 2018). The receptor library was made with PCR. Sequencing was performed on a NextSeq 500. TCRdb trimmed public reads at Q25 via fastp, called clones via MiXCR and kept in-frame beta chains. Every CDR3 protein is listed once, alongside the most common genes and DNA of its rows. This sample is represented by under 800,000 distinct CDR3 sequences; 25% of them were singletons. About 0.78% of the sample is in the top ten clones. Sequencing was carried out using naive CD8+ T cells from blood, with Jurkat cell RNA spiked in. The sample's cell subset or site, from its label and the paper: FACS-sorted CD8+CD4-CCR7+CD45RA+ naive T cells. The receptors shown here come from a human donor in good health. Some libraries in this study had Jurkat cell RNA spiked in.

This clonotype occurred many times. V usage is TRBV29-1 and J usage is TRBJ1-1, with TRBD1 matching 7 bases. Germline values: CDR1 SQVTM, CDR2 ANQGSEA. V lost 7 bases and J lost 0; bases outside the gene matches: 5. The CDR3 runs 13 residues. CDR3 DNA: TGCAGCGCCCGACAGGGTATGAACACTGAAGCTTTCTTT. It translates to CSARQGMNTEAFF.

A note on this clonotype: Since a much larger clone is just one base distant, this may be a read error. The genes are TRBV6-2 or TRBV6-3 and TRBJ1-5, with TRBD1 matching over 8 bases. Germline assignment: CDR1 MNHEY and CDR2 SVGEGT. The CDR3 has 16 residues. The CDR3 loop reads CASSSGGFGIFQPQQF. The CDR3 nucleotides read TGTGCCAGCAGTTCAGGGGGCTTTGGTATTTTTCAGCCCCAGCAATTT.

This clonotype appeared a few times. This chain connects TRBV7-9 to TRBJ2-3; D remains ambiguous. The V and J ends lost 0 bases and 0 bases respectively, with 7 bases between them. The CDR3 extends over 15 amino acids. Looked up from germline, CDR1 is SEHNR and CDR2 is FQNEAQ (reference sequence). In nucleotides, the CDR3 is TGTGCCAGCAGCTTAGCGTACGAAAGCACAGATACGCAGTATTTT. Encoded protein: CASSLAYESTDTQYF.

This clonotype was picked up many times. The chain employs TRBV6-1 and TRBJ1-1; D uncertain. The CDR3 is made up of 13 amino acids. The germline V and J ends were trimmed by 4 bases and 4 bases, with 10 bases remaining between them. Germline V gene data show CDR1 as MNHNS and CDR2 as SASEGT. This CDR3 is CASSGGILTEAFF. For the CDR3, the DNA is TGTGCCAGCAGTGGGGGTATTCTCACTGAAGCTTTCTTT.

Concerning this clonotype: This could be a read error, since a much larger clone is one nucleotide away. The CDR3 carries no conserved terminal phenylalanine or tryptophan, so it likely arises from a read error. The chain links TRBV5-3 to TRBJ1-1; D perhaps matches TRBD1 (5 bases). TRBV5-3 is treated as an ORF (open reading frame) with a function not yet certain. This CDR3 is built from 15 residues. V was shortened by 9 bases and J by 3 bases, with 21 bases between the two germline ends. CDR3 protein: CAILQGGSRDTEAFL. CDR3 in DNA: TGTGCCATTCTTCAGGGAGGGTCTAGGGACACTGAAGCTTTCTTA.

The sample holds many counts of this clonotype. The chain joins TRBV7-3 to TRBJ2-5; 7 nucleotides line up with TRBD1. With V trimmed by 1 base and J by 2 bases, 7 bases remained unmatched. The CDR3 has 16 residues. Germline values: CDR1 SGHTA, CDR2 FQGTGA. The CDR3 sequence is CASSLIGTAAQETQYF. In DNA form, the CDR3 reads TGTGCCAGCAGCTTAATCGGGACAGCCGCGCAAGAGACCCAGTACTTC.

Comments on this clonotype: Possible read error: a much larger clone is one base away. The chain couples TRBV6-5 to TRBJ1-6; maybe TRBD1 (6 bases). CDR1 MNHEY and CDR2 SVGAGI come from the germline V gene. V was cut by 2 bases and J by 8 bases, with 10 bases left in between. CDR3 length equals 14 residues. CDR3 DNA: TGTGCCAGCAGTTACGCAGGGGTGTATTCACCCCTCCACTTT. It yields the protein CASSYAGVYSPLHF.

On this clonotype itself: This may stem from a read error, because a much larger clone lies one nucleotide away. The chain joins TRBV4-1 to TRBJ1-1; D is possibly TRBD1 (6 bases). Trimming shortened V by 0 bases and J by 4 bases, and 18 bases separated the two germline ends. The length of the CDR3 is 17 residues. Germline values: CDR1 MGHRA, CDR2 YSYEKL. CDR3 sequence reads: CASSQDQFSRDITEAFF. In DNA, the CDR3 is TGCGCCAGCAGCCAAGATCAGTTCAGCCGGGACATCACTGAAGCTTTCTTT.

In its sample, this clonotype was seen a few times. The chain has TRBV9 and TRBJ1-1; perhaps TRBD1 as D (5 bases). Germline CDR1 and CDR2: SGDLS and YYNGEE. Trimming took 0 bases from V and 0 from J, leaving 12 bases between them. CDR3 length: 16 amino acids. CDR3 in amino acids: CASSVGGDSLNTEAFF. The CDR3 DNA reads TGTGCCAGCAGCGTAGGAGGAGACAGCCTGAACACTGAAGCTTTCTTT.

This clonotype was seen only a few times. This CDR3 reads CASSESPGPNNEQFF. The CDR3 DNA reads as TGTGCCAGCAGTGAATCCCCGGGGCCAAACAATGAGCAGTTCTTC. This rearrangement joins TRBV2 to TRBJ2-1; the D gene could be TRBD1 or TRBD2 (5 bases each). From germline, CDR1 is SNHLY and CDR2 FYNNEI. The CDR3 runs 15 residues. V gave up 2 bases and J gave up 5 bases, with 13 bases separating them.

This clonotype showed up many times. V gene TRBV4-3 combines with J gene TRBJ2-3; 7 bases are a match to TRBD2. The CDR3 sequence is 14 residues long. Per germline, CDR1 LGHNA and CDR2 YSLEER. The CDR3: CGEGAGNGTDTQYF. The CDR3 DNA follows: TGCGGCGAGGGAGCGGGGAACGGCACAGATACGCAGTATTTT.

This clonotype was recorded at least ten times. The chain is built from TRBV4-3 and TRBJ2-1; the D gene could be TRBD1 or TRBD2 (5 bases each). This CDR3 is built from 15 residues. The V gene's germline CDR1 is LGHNA and CDR2 YSLEER. The V end was cut by 2 bases, the J end by 8 bases, with 16 bases between. The chain's CDR3 is CASSQFRDDADEQFF. The DNA of the CDR3 is TGCGCCAGCAGCCAATTCCGGGACGACGCCGATGAGCAGTTCTTC.

The CDR3 loop is CSARLAGDAQYF. CDR3 bases: TGCAGTGCCCGACTAGCGGGGGATGCGCAGTATTTT. The genes are TRBV20-1 and TRBJ2-3, with 12 positions matching TRBD2. The V and J ends lost 6 bases and 10 bases, in that order; junction bases with no gene match: 5. Germline lookup yields CDR1 DFQATT and CDR2 SNEGSKA (reference sequence). The CDR3 is 12 amino acids.

This clonotype was recorded at least ten times. The chain uses TRBV12-3 or TRBV12-4 and TRBJ1-4, with TRBD1 matching 7 bases. This CDR3 contains 14 residues. Unmatched junction bases numbered 10, after V lost 7 bases and J lost 8 bases. The CDR3 sequence is CASTTGTVIEKLFF. CDR3 in DNA: TGTGCCAGCACCACCGGGACAGTCATAGAAAAACTGTTTTTT.

The chain recombines TRBV4-3 with TRBJ2-7; 11 positions match TRBD1. Germline CDR1 is LGHNA and CDR2 is YSLEER. With V trimmed by 2 bases and J by 6 bases, 12 bases remained unmatched. The CDR3 runs to 17 residues. The CDR3 nucleotides read TGCGCCAGCAGCCAAAAGCTTATCGGACAGGGGGCAGGCGAGCAGTACTTC. This encodes CASSQKLIGQGAGEQYF.

The chain couples TRBV20-1 to TRBJ2-1; 7 nucleotides match TRBD2. The junction had 12 bases not matched to a gene; V was cut back by 3 bases and J by 4 bases. Germline lookup yields CDR1 DFQATT and CDR2 SNEGSKA (reference sequence). The CDR3 is 16 residues long. The CDR3 DNA reads as TGCAGTGCTAGTGCTAGCGGTCTGGAGGATTACAATGAGCAGTTCTTC. Its protein is CSASASGLEDYNEQFF.

This clonotype has a handful of counts. V usage is TRBV12-3 or TRBV12-4 and J usage is TRBJ2-7; TRBD2 matches at 8 bases. V trimming: 7 bases; J trimming: 6 bases; junction bases outside the gene matches: 14. The CDR3 has 15 residues. The CDR3 bases are TGTGCCAGCACCCCCTGGGGGACTAGTGGTGGCGAGCAGTACTTC. It is translated as CASTPWGTSGGEQYF.

The chain couples TRBV20-1 to TRBJ2-2, with 7 bases that match TRBD1. Germline V gene data show CDR1 as DFQATT and CDR2 as SNEGSKA (reference sequence). There are 15 residues in the CDR3. Unmatched junction bases numbered 9, after V lost 2 bases and J lost 6 bases. The CDR3 DNA is TGCAGTGCTAGAAGGCCAGGGGGTGGTTCCGGGGAGCTGTTTTTT. Translating it yields CSARRPGGGSGELFF.

This clonotype was seen ten or more times. J is TRBJ1-1 and V is TRBV7-9; D is perhaps TRBD1 (6 bases). V was clipped by 4 bases and J by 2 bases, with 14 bases between them. The germline CDR1 and CDR2 sequences are SEHNR and FQNEAQ (reference sequence). This CDR3 is 15 amino acids long. The CDR3 spells CASSSKTGLNTEAFF. Here the CDR3 DNA reads TGTGCCAGCAGCTCGAAGACAGGACTAAACACTGAAGCTTTCTTT.

This clonotype has a single count. The chain uses TRBV15 and TRBJ2-1, with 9 bases lining up with TRBD2. After removal of 5 bases from V and 10 bases from J, the junction contained 15 bases not matched to a gene. This CDR3 comprises 16 residues. The germline V gene has CDR1 LNHNV and CDR2 YYDKDF (reference sequence). CDR3 nucleotides: TGTGCCACCAGCCGGAACCGACTAGCGGACCTATACGAGCAGTTCTTC. Protein product: CATSRNRLADLYEQFF.

The chain employs TRBV12-3 or TRBV12-4 and TRBJ2-3; 8 bases are shared with TRBD1. CDR3 size: 14 residues. The ends lost 3 bases at V and 5 bases at J; junction bases unmatched: 4. In nucleotides, the CDR3 is TGTGCCAGCAGTTTGGACAGGGCGTTAGATACGCAGTATTTT. Its protein is CASSLDRALDTQYF.

In this sample, this clonotype turned up a few times. V is TRBV5-5 and J is TRBJ1-1; tentative D call: TRBD1 (5 bases). This CDR3 contains 11 residues. Germline CDR1 reads SGHKS; CDR2 reads YYEKEE (reference sequence). Trimming shortened V by 4 bases and J by 12 bases, and 13 bases separated the two germline ends. CDR3 DNA: TGTGCCAGCAGCCGGGACGGAGCGACTTTCTTT. Translation gives CASSRDGATFF.